This T cell receptor (beta chain) was captured in a study of CD39 and CD103 CD8 tumor-infiltrating T cells. Points from the study as a whole: DP CD8 TILs appeared more oligoclonal than DN and SP CD8 TILs and blood memory CD8 T cells.

Turning to this clone: Its antigen remains unidentified.

V dropped 0 bases and J dropped 8 bases, with 14 bases sitting between them. The CDR3 is 15 residues long. CDR1 is MGHRA and CDR2 is YSYEKL in the germline V gene. Profiling relied on immunoSEQ multiplex PCR, and the TCRdb table lists in-frame clones only, not all of them. The sample has 2,600 or so clones, approximately 78% seen once. For tumor-infiltrating lymphocytes, EpCAM beads were added to negative-selection T-cell enrichment of thawed cells. This TCR was sampled from a human donor with head and neck squamous cell carcinoma. The V and J genes are TRBV4-1 and TRBJ1-5; TRBD1 might be the D (5 bases). Sequences were obtained from CD39- CD103- CD8+ T cells sorted from the tumor. Subset in this sample: CD103-CD39- double-negative CD45RA- CD8 T cells. In DNA form, the CDR3 reads TGCGCCAGCAGCCAAGAATCGACAGTCACGGAGCCCCAGCATTTT. Translated: CASSQESTVTEPQHF.